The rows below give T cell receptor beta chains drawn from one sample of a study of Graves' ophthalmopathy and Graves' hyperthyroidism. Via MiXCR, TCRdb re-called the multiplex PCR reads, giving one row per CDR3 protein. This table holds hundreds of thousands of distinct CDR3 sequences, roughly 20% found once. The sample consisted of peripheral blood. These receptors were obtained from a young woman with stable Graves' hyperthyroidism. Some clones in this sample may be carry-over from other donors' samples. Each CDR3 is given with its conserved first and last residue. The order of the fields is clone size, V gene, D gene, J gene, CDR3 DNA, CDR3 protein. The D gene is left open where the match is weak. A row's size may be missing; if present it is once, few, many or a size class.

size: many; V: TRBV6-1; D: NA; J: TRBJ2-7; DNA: TGTGCCAGCAGTGATGACGGCAGACCTACGGAGCAGTACTTC; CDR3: CASSDDGRPTEQYF
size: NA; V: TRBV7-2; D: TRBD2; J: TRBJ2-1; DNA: TGTGCCAGCAGGTTCATAACTAGCGGGAACTACAATGAGCAGTTCTTC; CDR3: CASRFITSGNYNEQFF
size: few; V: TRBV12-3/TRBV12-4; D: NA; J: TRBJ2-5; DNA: TGTGCCAGCAGCGCTTTGGGGCAGTGGGAGACCCAGTACTTC; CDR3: CASSALGQWETQYF
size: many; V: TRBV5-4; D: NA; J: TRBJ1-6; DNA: TGTGCCAGCAGCCGGGACATTATGAAACCACCCCTCCACTTT; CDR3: CASSRDIMKPPLHF
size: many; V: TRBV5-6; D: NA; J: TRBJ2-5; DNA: TGTGCCAGCAGCTCCGCCCCGCAAGAGACCCAGTACTTC; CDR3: CASSSAPQETQYF
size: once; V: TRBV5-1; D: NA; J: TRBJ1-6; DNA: TGCGCCAGCAGCTTGTATCCAGACAGCTCCTATAATTCACCCCTCCACTTT; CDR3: CASSLYPDSSYNSPLHF
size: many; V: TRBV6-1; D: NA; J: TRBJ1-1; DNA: TGTGCCAGCAGTGATCCCCAGGCGGCAGGGTGGAGTTTCTTT; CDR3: CASSDPQAAGWSFF
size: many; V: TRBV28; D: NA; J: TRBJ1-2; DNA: TGTGCCAGCAGTGGTGCGGGACGGCTCTATGGCTACACCTTC; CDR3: CASSGAGRLYGYTF
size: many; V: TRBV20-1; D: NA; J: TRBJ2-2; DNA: TGCAGTGCCCCCGTGGGGAACACCGGGGAGCTGTTTTTT; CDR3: CSAPVGNTGELFF
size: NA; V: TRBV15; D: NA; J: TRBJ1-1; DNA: TGTGCCACCAGCAGTTTTACCGGGCCACATGAAGCTTTCTTT; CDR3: CATSSFTGPHEAFF
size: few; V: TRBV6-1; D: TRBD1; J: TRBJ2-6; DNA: TGTGCCAGCAGTCCCTGGACAGGGGTCCCTGGGGCCAACGTCCTGACTTTC; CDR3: CASSPWTGVPGANVLTF
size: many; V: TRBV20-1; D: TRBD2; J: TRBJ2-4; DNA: TGCAGTGCTAAACGTCGAGGGGAGGGAGAAGCGGAAAAAAACATTCAGTACTTC; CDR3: CSAKRRGEGEAEKNIQYF
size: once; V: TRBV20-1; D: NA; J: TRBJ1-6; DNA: TGCAGTGCTAGAGATAACCCCCAATCACCCCTCCACTTT; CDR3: CSARDNPQSPLHF
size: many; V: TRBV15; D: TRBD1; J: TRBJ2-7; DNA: TGTGCCACCAGCAGAGACCCAGGACAGGGGTCTCCCTACGAGCAGTACTTC; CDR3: CATSRDPGQGSPYEQYF
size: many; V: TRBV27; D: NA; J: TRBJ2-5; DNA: TGTGCCAGCAGTTTAAGGCTGAGCGATCCCGCGGAGACCCAGTACTTC; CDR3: CASSLRLSDPAETQYF
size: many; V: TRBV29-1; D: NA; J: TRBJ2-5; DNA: TGCAGCGTTTCTGACTACCAAGAGACCCAGTACTTC; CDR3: CSVSDYQETQYF
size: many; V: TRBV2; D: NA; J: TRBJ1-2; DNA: TGTGCCAGCAGTGAACAGCCCTTCTATGGCTACACCTTC; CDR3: CASSEQPFYGYTF
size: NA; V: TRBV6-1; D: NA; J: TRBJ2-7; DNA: TGTGCCAGCTGTCGAGGGGGAAGGTACGAGCAGTACTTC; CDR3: CASCRGGRYEQYF
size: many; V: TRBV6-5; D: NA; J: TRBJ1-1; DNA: TGTGCCAGCAGACGGGTCACGGACACTGAAGCTTTCTTT; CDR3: CASRRVTDTEAFF
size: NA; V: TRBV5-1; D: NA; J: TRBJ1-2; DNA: TGCGCCAGCAGCTTGGAGGGGCCACAGGGCTACACCTTC; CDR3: CASSLEGPQGYTF
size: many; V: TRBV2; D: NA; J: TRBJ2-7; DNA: TGTGCCAGCAGCCGGACCGAGGAGCAGTACTTC; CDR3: CASSRTEEQYF